The clone carrying this T cell receptor (beta chain) was detected ten times or more. The antigen is undetermined. Noted time point: sample taken at primary tumor resection. Around 70 TRACERx patients with early, untreated non-small cell lung cancer donated samples. Whole RNA, isolated from tumor, nontumor lung or frozen PBMC, was sequenced without prior sorting. The data belong to a study of spatial heterogeneity in lung cancer. General study points: Alpha chain coverage of tumor T cells was estimated at around 7%, and beta chain coverage at roughly 14%. Counts that tracked tumor mutation counts were those of expanded intratumoral alpha and beta TCRs.

Each CDR3 protein is one row after TCRdb ran MiXCR on the 5' RACE reads. Among 20,000 to 30,000 distinct CDR3 sequences listed, 8% to 10% were seen once. The length of the CDR3 is 14 residues. In germline, CDR1 is MDHEN, CDR2 SYDVKM. Between the trimmed V and J ends, which lost 0 bases and 6 bases, there was a span of 9 bases. This sample comprised lung tumor tissue, obtained at surgery. The receptor comes from a male donor with early-stage non-small cell lung cancer. The chain is built from TRBV28 and TRBJ1-5, with a weak D call TRBD1 (6 bases). The CDR3 DNA sequence: TGTGCCAGCAGTTTATGGGGGGCCCCTCAGCCCCAGCATTTT. This translates into CASSLWGAPQPQHF.